These T cell receptor beta chains were read from a single sample in a study of CXCR3-negative and CXCR3-positive naive CD8 T cells. TCRdb processed the 5' RACE reads again and assigns one entry to each CDR3 protein, with no DNA. Its table lists about 40,000 distinct CDR3 sequences. The sequencing sample was made of memory CD8+ T cells from blood. These receptors came from a human donor in good health. Some clones in this sample may be carry-over from other donors' samples. CDR3s include the opening cysteine and the closing phenylalanine or tryptophan. Clone size is shown for a subset of rows, as once, few, many or a class of expanded clone.

CASSLVTVRHEQYF,TRBJ2-7,.,TRBV7-9,14
CASSLTGSSYNEQFF,TRBJ2-1,.,TRBV12-3/TRBV12-4,15
CASSYSTGGKLFF,TRBJ1-4,.,TRBV6-5,13
CSGRDRIHPELFF,TRBJ2-2,.,TRBV29-1,13
CASSLDGNTGELFF,TRBJ2-2,.,TRBV11-3,14
CAISVRSEYNEQFF,TRBJ2-1,.,TRBV10-3,14
CASSQDRPLAGGLYTDTQYF,TRBJ2-3,.,TRBV14,20
CSAPKTGPVARELFF,TRBJ2-2,.,TRBV20-1,15
CASSLSGLASNEQFF,TRBJ2-1,.,TRBV3-1,15
CASRELPGPLHF,TRBJ1-6,.,TRBV12-3/TRBV12-4,12
CASSSIHLARNTGELFF,TRBJ2-2,.,TRBV7-2,17
CSVPVGAYEQYF,TRBJ2-7,.,TRBV29-1,12
CSVEGRKQGVYEQYF,TRBJ2-7,.,TRBV29-1,15
CASSRGQGEYNEQFF,TRBJ2-1,.,TRBV9,15
CASSGNGAKNIQYF,TRBJ2-4,.,TRBV25-1,14
CASSYFTADSGANVLTF,TRBJ2-6,.,TRBV6-5,17
CASSLGSGRSSPLHF,TRBJ1-6,.,TRBV13,15
CASSKFGTLISYEQYF,TRBJ2-7,.,TRBV21-1,16
CASSQDRKPPEAFF,TRBJ1-1,.,TRBV4-3,14
CSAGGGLSYNEQFF,TRBJ2-1,medium-sized,TRBV29-1,14
CASSLSTGGSEQYF,TRBJ2-7,.,TRBV27,14
CASSPTGTGGISGELFF,TRBJ2-2,.,TRBV12-3/TRBV12-4,17
CASSLERGTEAFF,TRBJ1-1,.,TRBV5-1,13
CASSMSTDTQYF,TRBJ2-3,.,TRBV7-3,12
CASSRRRDLVGSYNEQFF,TRBJ2-1,.,TRBV11-2,18
CASSDGDRKNYGYTF,TRBJ1-2,.,TRBV2,15